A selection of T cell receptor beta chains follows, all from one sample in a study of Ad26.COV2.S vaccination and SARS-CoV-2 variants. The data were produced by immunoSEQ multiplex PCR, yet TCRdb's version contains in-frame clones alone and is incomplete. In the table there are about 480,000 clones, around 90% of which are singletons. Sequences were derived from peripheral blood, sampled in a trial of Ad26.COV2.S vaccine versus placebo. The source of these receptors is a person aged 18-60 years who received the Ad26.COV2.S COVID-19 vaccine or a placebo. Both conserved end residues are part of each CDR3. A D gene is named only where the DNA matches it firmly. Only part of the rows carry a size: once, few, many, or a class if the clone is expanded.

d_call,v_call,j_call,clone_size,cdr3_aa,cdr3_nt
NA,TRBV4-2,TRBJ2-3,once,CASSQDQGGGPADTQYF,TGTGCCAGCAGCCAAGATCAGGGGGGAGGGCCCGCAGATACGCAGTATTTT
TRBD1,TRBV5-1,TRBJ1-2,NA,CASSLGITGAGYTF,TGCGCCAGCAGCTTGGGAATTACAGGGGCCGGCTACACCTTC
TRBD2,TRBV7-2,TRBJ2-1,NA,CASSRRLAGGLGNEQFF,TGTGCCAGCAGCCGCAGACTAGCGGGAGGGCTGGGTAATGAGCAGTTCTTC
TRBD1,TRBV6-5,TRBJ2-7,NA,CASSSDRGGSYEQYF,TGTGCCAGCAGTAGCGACAGGGGAGGCTCCTACGAGCAGTACTTC
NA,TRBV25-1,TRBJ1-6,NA,CASSELGWIGNSPLHF,TGTGCCAGCAGTGAATTAGGTTGGATCGGTAATTCACCCCTCCACTTT
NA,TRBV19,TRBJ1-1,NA,CASSIGGKAEAFF,TGTGCCAGTAGTATAGGAGGGAAAGCTGAAGCTTTCTTT
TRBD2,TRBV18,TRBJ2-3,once,CASSPIAGVGTQYF,TGTGCCAGCTCACCTATAGCGGGAGTAGGTACGCAGTATTTT
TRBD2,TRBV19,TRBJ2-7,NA,CASSPGLADPYEQYF,TGTGCCAGTAGTCCAGGACTAGCAGACCCCTACGAGCAGTACTTC
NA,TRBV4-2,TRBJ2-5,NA,CASSQEPSAETQYF,TGTGCCAGCAGCCAAGAGCCTAGTGCGGAGACCCAGTACTTC
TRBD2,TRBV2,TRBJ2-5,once,CASSVTSVGGETQYF,TGTGCCAGCAGTGTAACTAGCGTAGGTGGGGAGACCCAGTACTTC
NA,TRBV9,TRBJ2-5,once,CASSVGDSGYGQETQYF,TGTGCCAGCAGCGTAGGGGATAGCGGTTACGGCCAAGAGACCCAGTACTTC
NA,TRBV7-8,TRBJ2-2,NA,CASSPSPAVWELFF,TGTGCCAGCAGCCCCTCCCCAGCCGTGTGGGAGCTGTTTTTT
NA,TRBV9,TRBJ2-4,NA,CASSVGVPGTKNIQYF,TGTGCCAGCAGCGTAGGGGTACCGGGGACCAAAAACATTCAGTACTTC
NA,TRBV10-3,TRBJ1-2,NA,CAIQTLVYGYTF,TGTGCCATCCAAACACTGGTCTATGGCTACACCTTC
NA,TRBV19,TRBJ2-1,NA,CASRPGDYRNEQFF,TGTGCCAGTAGACCAGGGGACTATAGAAATGAGCAGTTCTTC
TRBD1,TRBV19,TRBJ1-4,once,CASSTQGASNEKLFF,TGTGCCAGTAGTACCCAGGGGGCCTCAAATGAAAAACTGTTTTTT
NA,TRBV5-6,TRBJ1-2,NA,CASSQDQRGGYTF,TGTGCCAGCAGCCAAGATCAAAGGGGAGGCTACACCTTC